A selection of T cell receptor beta chains follows, all from one sample in a study of tumor-infiltrating lymphocytes in primary liver carcinoma. TCRdb reanalysed the multiplex PCR reads using MiXCR and keeps one entry per CDR3 protein. Of roughly 330,000 distinct CDR3 sequences in the sample, 65% are singletons; the top ten hold about 6%. Sequenced sample: peripheral blood. The receptor source for this set is a man in his forties with primary liver carcinoma and hepatitis B virus infection. The CDR3 runs from the conserved cysteine through the conserved F or W. A clone size is listed for some rows: how often the clone was seen (once, few, many), or a class if it is expanded.

V gene	clone size	J gene	CDR3 protein
TRBV6-2/TRBV6-3	.	TRBJ2-1	CASSYSGTSGVFF
TRBV10-2	.	TRBJ2-4	CASSSGGALVKNIQYF
TRBV6-2/TRBV6-3	many	TRBJ2-1	CASRRNNEQFF
TRBV5-4	many	TRBJ2-2	CASRFTGTGELFF
TRBV6-5	few	TRBJ1-2	CASSLGQGRHGYTF
TRBV6-2/TRBV6-3	.	TRBJ2-5	CASSTSQETEYF
TRBV7-3	.	TRBJ2-1	CASSLDSGLGQFF
TRBV11-2	.	TRBJ2-2	CASSLQEPNTGELFF
TRBV10-2	once	TRBJ2-7	CASSKSITPGEQYF
TRBV28	once	TRBJ1-2	CASSLRGRAYGYTF
TRBV4-1	.	TRBJ2-2	CPSSQTEGPSGELFF
TRBV6-5	.	TRBJ1-2	CASSYYRGQYYTF
TRBV5-1	few	TRBJ2-1	CASSQPGQGAGEQFF
TRBV11-1	.	TRBJ2-2	CASSLRTQNTGELFF
TRBV11-2	.	TRBJ2-7	CAGSLWQTSGSYEQYF
TRBV6-2/TRBV6-3	few	TRBJ1-5	CASSYSIRTGINQPQHF
TRBV7-9	few	TRBJ1-6	CASEEISGGSPLHF
TRBV4-2	.	TRBJ2-6	CASSQESGDTFDSGADVLTF
TRBV4-1	many	TRBJ1-6	CASSQEQGYNSPLHF
TRBV6-6	many	TRBJ2-3	CASSYLAGSTDTQYF
TRBV5-4	.	TRBJ2-5	CASSLAGTEETQYF
TRBV14	many	TRBJ1-2	CASSQEETYGYTF
TRBV6-1	.	TRBJ1-1	CASSPDGRNTEAFF
TRBV4-1	.	TRBJ1-4	CASNQVGNPNEKLFF
TRBV5-1	once	TRBJ2-7	CASGGGTGAPYEQYF
TRBV5-1	few	TRBJ2-1	CASSLGGLAGGNSYNEQFF
TRBV11-1	.	TRBJ2-1	CASGLARDGQSF
TRBV11-2	.	TRBJ2-3	CASRSDVGGDTLYF
TRBV4-1	many	TRBJ2-7	CASSQAQRGDYEQYF
TRBV4-1	many	TRBJ2-1	CASSRVDYNEQFF
TRBV10-2	.	TRBJ2-7	CASSTGEGREQYF
TRBV6-5	few	TRBJ2-1	CASSLDREVYNEQFF